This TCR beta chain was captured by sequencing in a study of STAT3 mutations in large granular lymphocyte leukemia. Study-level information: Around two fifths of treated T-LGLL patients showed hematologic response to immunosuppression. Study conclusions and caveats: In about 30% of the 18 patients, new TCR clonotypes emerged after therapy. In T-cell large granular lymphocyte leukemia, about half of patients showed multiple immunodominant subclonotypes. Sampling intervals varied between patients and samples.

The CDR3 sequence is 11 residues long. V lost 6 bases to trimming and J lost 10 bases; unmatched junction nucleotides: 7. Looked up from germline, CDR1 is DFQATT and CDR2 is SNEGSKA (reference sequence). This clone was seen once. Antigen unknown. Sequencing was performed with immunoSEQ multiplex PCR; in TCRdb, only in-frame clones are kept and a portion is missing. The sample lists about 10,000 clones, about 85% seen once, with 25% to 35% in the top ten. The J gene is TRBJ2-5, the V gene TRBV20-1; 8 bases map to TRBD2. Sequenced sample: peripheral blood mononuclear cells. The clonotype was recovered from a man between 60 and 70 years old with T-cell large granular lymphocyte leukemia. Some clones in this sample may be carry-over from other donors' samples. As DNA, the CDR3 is TGCAGTGCCGCCACGCGGGAGGACCAGTACTTC. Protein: CSAATREDQYF.